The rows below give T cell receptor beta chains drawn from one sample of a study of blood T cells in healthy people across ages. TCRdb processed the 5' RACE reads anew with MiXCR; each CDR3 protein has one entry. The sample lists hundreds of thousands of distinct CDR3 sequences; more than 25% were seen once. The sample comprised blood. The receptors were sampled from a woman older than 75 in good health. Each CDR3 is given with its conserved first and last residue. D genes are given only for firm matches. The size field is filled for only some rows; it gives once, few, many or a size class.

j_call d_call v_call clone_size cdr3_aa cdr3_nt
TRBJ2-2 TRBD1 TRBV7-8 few CASSLGFQGAGELFF TGTGCCAGCAGCTTAGGTTTCCAGGGGGCGGGGGAGCTGTTTTTT
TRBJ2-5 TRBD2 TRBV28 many CASGSSGNTETQYF TGTGCCAGTGGGAGTAGCGGGAATACGGAGACCCAGTACTTC
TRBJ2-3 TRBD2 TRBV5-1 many CASSLAQSTSGVRDTQYF TGCGCCAGCAGCTTGGCCCAATCTACTAGCGGGGTTAGAGATACGCAGTATTTT
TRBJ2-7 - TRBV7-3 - CASSPSAGLVHEQYF TGTGCCAGCAGCCCCTCTGCGGGTCTGGTCCACGAGCAGTACTTC
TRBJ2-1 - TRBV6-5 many CASSTGFDEQFF TGTGCCAGCAGTACAGGGTTCGATGAGCAGTTCTTC
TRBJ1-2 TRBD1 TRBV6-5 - CASRYLQGRDGYTF TGTGCCAGCAGGTACTTACAGGGGAGGGATGGCTACACCTTC
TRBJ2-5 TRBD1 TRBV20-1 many CSAVKGQGASETQYF TGCAGTGCTGTAAAGGGGCAGGGGGCGTCGGAGACCCAGTACTTC
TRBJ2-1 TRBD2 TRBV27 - CASRPSGGKSYNERFF TGTGCCAGCAGACCTAGCGGGGGGAAGTCCTACAATGAGCGGTTCTTC
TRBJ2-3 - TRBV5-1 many CASSPRDTGKGDTQYF TGCGCCAGCAGCCCACGGGACACCGGTAAGGGAGATACGCAGTATTTT
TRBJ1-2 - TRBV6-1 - CASRGGDRPRSGYTF TGTGCCAGCAGAGGCGGGGACCGCCCTCGGTCTGGCTACACCTTC
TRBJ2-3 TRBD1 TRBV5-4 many CASSSFKGQNTDTQYF TGTGCCAGCAGCTCATTTAAGGGACAGAACACAGATACGCAGTATTTT
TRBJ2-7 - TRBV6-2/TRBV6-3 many CASSQRSYEQYF TGTGCCAGCAGCCAAAGATCCTACGAGCAGTACTTC
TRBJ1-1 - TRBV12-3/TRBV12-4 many CASSARTLRDTEAFF TGTGCCAGCAGTGCTCGGACCCTGCGGGACACTGAAGCTTTCTTT
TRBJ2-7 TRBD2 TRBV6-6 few CASSPRLAGDEQYF TGTGCCAGCAGCCCGAGACTAGCCGGAGATGAGCAGTACTTC
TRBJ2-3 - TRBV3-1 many CASRNYGGSTDTQYF TGTGCCAGCAGAAACTACGGCGGGTCCACAGATACGCAGTATTTT
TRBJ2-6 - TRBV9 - CASSVPSSGANVLTF TGTGCCAGCAGCGTACCGAGCTCTGGGGCCAACGTCCTGACTTTC
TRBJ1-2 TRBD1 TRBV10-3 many CAIRGTGGNYGYTF TGTGCCATCAGGGGGACAGGGGGGAACTATGGCTACACCTTC
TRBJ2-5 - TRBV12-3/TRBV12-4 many CASSTRDSQETQYF TGTGCCAGCAGTACGCGGGACAGCCAAGAGACCCAGTACTTC
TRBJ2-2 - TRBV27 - CASSLFDRRNTGELFF TGTGCCAGCAGTTTATTCGACAGAAGAAACACCGGGGAGCTGTTTTTT
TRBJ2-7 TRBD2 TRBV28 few CASIESGGPPYEQYF TGTGCCAGCATCGAAAGCGGGGGGCCTCCCTACGAGCAGTACTTC
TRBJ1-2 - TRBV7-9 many CASSFGGSNYGYTF TGTGCCAGCAGCTTCGGGGGTTCTAACTATGGCTACACCTTC
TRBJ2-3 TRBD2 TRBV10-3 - CAISQTSGPTDTQYF TGTGCCATCAGTCAGACTAGCGGTCCCACAGATACGCAGTATTTT
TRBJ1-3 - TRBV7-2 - CASSPQGTLGNTIYF TGTGCCAGCAGCCCCCAGGGAACACTCGGAAACACCATATATTTT
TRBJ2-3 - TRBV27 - CACSLSLRGSTDTQYF TGTGCCTGCAGTTTATCCTTAAGGGGGAGCACAGATACGCAGTATTTT
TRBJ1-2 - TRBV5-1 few CASSPGRGLIDYGYTF TGCGCCAGCAGCCCAGGGCGGGGGTTGATAGACTATGGCTACACCTTC
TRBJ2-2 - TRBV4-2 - CASSQEPRVGRGNTGELFF TGTGCCAGCAGCCAAGAGCCCCGAGTCGGCCGGGGGAACACCGGGGAGCTGTTTTTT
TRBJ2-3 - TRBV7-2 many CASSTPFNTQYF TGTGCCAGCAGCACACCCTTTAATACGCAGTATTTT
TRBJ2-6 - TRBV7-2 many CASSLGETGANVLTF TGTGCCAGCAGCTTAGGGGAAACTGGGGCCAACGTCCTGACTTTC
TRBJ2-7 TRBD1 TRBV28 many CASSLPGTGAYEQYF TGTGCCAGCAGTTTACCCGGGACAGGGGCCTACGAGCAGTACTTC
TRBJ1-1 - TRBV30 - CAWGQNVAFF TGTGCCTGGGGACAAAACGTGGCTTTCTTT
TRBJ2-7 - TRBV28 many CASRPQGRTYEQYF TGTGCCAGCAGGCCCCAAGGTAGAACCTACGAGCAGTACTTC
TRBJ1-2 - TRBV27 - CASSTIPDRFLSYTF TGTGCCAGCAGTACCATACCTGACAGATTCCTGAGCTACACCTTC
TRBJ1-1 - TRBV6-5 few CASSGSSMNTEAFF TGTGCCAGCAGCGGCAGTTCCATGAACACTGAAGCTTTCTTT
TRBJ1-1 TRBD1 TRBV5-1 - CASHTRDSSFMNTEAFF TGCGCCAGTCATACTAGGGACAGCAGTTTTATGAACACTGAAGCTTTCTTT